The 5 T cell receptor beta chains given below trace back to one sample, sequenced in a study of breast tumors, draining lymph nodes, adjacent tissues. Samples came from axillary lymph nodes draining the breast cancer. TCRdb itself ran the multiplex PCR reads through MiXCR, one entry per CDR3 protein. The data contain approximately 230,000 distinct CDR3 sequences, nearly 35% of them singletons. Sequencing was carried out using axillary lymph node tissue. Receptors originate from a female donor with breast cancer. Some clones in this sample may be carry-over from other donors' samples.

This chain connects TRBV5-1 to TRBJ2-3; D call uncertain. Germline assignment: CDR1 SGHRS and CDR2 YFSETQ. The V gene lost 3 bases and the J gene lost 4 bases, with 9 bases spanning the gap. CDR3 length: 13 amino acids. CDR3 DNA sequence: TGCGCCAGCAGCTCCGGAGAGGCAGATACGCAGTATTTT. Its translation is CASSSGEADTQYF. Complete variable domain (other parts from reference TRBV5-1 and TRBJ2-3): KAGVTQTPRYLIKTRGQQVTLSCSPISGHRSVSWYQQTPGQGLQFLFEYFSETQRNKGNFPGRFSGRQFSNSRSEMNVSTLELGDSALYLCASSSGEADTQYFGPGTRLTVL.

In this sample, this clonotype turned up a few times. The CDR3 protein is CASSGTRSEKLFF. The CDR3 coding sequence is TGTGCCAGCTCCGGGACAAGAAGTGAAAAACTGTTTTTT. The V and J genes are TRBV6-1 and TRBJ1-4, with a possible D match to TRBD1 (6 bases). The CDR3 extends over 13 amino acids. Germline lookup yields CDR1 MNHNS and CDR2 SASEGT. Trimming stripped 8 bases from V and 7 bases from J, with 14 bases between.

The chain recombines TRBV20-1 with TRBJ2-5; 12 positions match TRBD2. V shed 1 base and J 5 bases; nucleotides not matched to a gene: 8. The germline gives CDR1 DFQATT, CDR2 SNEGSKA (reference sequence). CDR3 length: 16 amino acids. The CDR3 region has the DNA TGCAGTGCTAGAGCTCGACTAGCGGGGGTGTTGGAGACCCAGTACTTC. It specifies CSARARLAGVLETQYF.

The chain uses TRBV6-2 or TRBV6-3 and TRBJ2-5; D perhaps matches TRBD2 (6 bases). The CDR3 length is 12 residues. Trimming took off 5 bases at V and 7 bases at J, with 11 bases between the two ends. The V gene's germline CDR1 is MNHEY and CDR2 SVGEGT. The CDR3 is CASSPLRGTQYF. The DNA of the CDR3 is TGTGCCAGCAGTCCCCTGCGGGGGACCCAGTACTTC.

This clonotype has a handful of counts. The V gene is TRBV14, the J gene TRBJ2-2; D possibly uses TRBD1 or TRBD2 (6 bases each). Between the trimmed V and J ends, which lost 0 bases and 6 bases, there was a span of 14 bases. The germline V gene encodes CDR1 SGHDN and CDR2 FVKESK. This CDR3 is 16 amino acids long. The chain's CDR3 is CASSQEGGPRAGELFF. DNA for the CDR3: TGTGCCAGCAGCCAAGAAGGGGGGCCAAGGGCCGGGGAGCTGTTTTTT.